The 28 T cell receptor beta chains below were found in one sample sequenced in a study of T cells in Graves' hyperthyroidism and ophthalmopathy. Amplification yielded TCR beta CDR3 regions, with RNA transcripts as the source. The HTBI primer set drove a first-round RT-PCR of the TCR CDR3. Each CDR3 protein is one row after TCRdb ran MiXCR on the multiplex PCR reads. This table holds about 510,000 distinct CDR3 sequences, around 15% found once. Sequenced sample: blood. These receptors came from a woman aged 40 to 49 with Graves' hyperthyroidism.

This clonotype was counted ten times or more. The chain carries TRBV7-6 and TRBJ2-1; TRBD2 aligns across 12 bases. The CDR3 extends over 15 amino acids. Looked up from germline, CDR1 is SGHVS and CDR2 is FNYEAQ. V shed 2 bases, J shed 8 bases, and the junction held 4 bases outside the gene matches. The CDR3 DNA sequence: TGTGCCAGCAGCTTACTAGCGGGAGGGCTCGATGAGCAGTTCTTC. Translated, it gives CASSLLAGGLDEQFF.

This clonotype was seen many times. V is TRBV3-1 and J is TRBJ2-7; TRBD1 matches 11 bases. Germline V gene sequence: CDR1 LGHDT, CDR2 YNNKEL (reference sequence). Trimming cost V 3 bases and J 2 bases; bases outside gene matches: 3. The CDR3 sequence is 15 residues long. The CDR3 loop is CASSQRDRGTYEQYF. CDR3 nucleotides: TGTGCCAGCAGCCAGAGGGACAGGGGGACCTACGAGCAGTACTTC.

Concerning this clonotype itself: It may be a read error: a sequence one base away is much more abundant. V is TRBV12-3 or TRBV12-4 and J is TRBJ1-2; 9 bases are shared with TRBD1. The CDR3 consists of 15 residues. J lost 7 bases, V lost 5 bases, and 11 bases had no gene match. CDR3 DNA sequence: TGTGCCAGCAGTCAACTAAAGACAGGGGGGGGTGGCTACACCTTC. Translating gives CASSQLKTGGGGYTF.

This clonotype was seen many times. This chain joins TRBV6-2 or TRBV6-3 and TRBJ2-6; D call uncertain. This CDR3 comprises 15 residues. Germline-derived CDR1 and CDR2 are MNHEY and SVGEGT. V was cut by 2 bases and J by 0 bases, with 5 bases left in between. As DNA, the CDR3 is TGTGCCAGCAGTTACGGACGCTCTGGGGCCAACGTCCTGACTTTC. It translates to CASSYGRSGANVLTF.

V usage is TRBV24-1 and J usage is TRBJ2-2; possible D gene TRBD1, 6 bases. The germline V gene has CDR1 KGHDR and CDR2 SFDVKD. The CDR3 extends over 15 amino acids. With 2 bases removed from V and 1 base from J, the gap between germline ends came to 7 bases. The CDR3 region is CATSDSQGNTGELFF. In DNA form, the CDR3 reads TGTGCCACCAGTGATTCACAGGGGAACACCGGGGAGCTGTTTTTT.

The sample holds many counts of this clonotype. CDR3 region: CASTPGRYGYTF. The CDR3, as DNA: TGTGCCAGCACCCCCGGGCGCTATGGCTACACCTTC. The V call is TRBV28, the J call TRBJ1-2; D is ambiguous. Deletions cut 7 bases from V and 4 bases from J, with 10 bases between. Germline assignment: CDR1 MDHEN and CDR2 SYDVKM. The CDR3 is 12 amino acids.

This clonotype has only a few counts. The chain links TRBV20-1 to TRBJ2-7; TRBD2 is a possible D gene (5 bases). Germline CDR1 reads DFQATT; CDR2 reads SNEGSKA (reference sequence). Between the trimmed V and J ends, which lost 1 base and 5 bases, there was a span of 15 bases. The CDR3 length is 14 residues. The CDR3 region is CSARAPGVGNEQYF. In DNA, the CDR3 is TGCAGTGCTAGAGCCCCAGGTGTCGGGAACGAGCAGTACTTC.

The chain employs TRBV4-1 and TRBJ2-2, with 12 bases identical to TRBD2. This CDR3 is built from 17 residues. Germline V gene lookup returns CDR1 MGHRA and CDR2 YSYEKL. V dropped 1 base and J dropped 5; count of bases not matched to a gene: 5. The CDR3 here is CASSQGLAGVLTGELFF. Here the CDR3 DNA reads TGCGCCAGCAGCCAAGGACTAGCGGGAGTGTTAACCGGGGAGCTGTTTTTT.

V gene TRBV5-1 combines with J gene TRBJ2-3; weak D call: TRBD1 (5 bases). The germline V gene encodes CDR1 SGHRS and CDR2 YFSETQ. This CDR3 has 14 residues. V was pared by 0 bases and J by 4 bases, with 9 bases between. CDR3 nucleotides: TGCGCCAGCAGCTTGGTTCCAGGGTCAGATACGCAGTATTTT. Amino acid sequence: CASSLVPGSDTQYF.

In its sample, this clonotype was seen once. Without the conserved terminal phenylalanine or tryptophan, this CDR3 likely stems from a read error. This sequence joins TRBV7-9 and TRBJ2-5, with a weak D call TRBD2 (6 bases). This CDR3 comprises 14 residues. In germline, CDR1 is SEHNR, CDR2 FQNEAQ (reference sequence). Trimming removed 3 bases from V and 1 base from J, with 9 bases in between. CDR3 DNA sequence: TGTGCCAGCAGCTTCGGGACTTCCCAAGAGACCCAGTACTCC. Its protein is CASSFGTSQETQYS.

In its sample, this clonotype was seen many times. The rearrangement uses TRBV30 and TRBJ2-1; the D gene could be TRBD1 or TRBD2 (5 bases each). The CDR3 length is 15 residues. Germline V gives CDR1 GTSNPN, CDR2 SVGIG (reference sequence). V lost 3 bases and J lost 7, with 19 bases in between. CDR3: CAWRAPPGPGNEQFF. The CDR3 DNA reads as TGTGCCTGGAGGGCCCCTCCGGGACCTGGAAATGAGCAGTTCTTC.

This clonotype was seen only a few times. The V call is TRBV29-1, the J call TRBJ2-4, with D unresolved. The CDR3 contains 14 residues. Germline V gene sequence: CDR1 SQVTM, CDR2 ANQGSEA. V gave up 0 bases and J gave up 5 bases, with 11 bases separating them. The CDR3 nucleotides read TGCAGCGTTGAAGATGGCAGAAGTCAAAACATTCAGTACTTC. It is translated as CSVEDGRSQNIQYF. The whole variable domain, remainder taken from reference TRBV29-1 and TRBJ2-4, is SAVISQKPSRDICQRGTSLTIQCQVDSQVTMMFWYRQQPGQSLTLIATANQGSEATYESGFVIDKFPISRPNLTFSTLTVSNMSPEDSSIYLCSVEDGRSQNIQYFGAGTRLSVL.

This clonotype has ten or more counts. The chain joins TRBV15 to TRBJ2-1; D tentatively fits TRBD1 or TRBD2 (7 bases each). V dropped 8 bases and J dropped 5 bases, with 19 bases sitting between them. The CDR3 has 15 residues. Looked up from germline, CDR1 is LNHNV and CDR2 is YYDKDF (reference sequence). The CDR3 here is CATQTGREPNNEQFF. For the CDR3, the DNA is TGTGCCACCCAGACAGGGAGGGAACCAAACAATGAGCAGTTCTTC.

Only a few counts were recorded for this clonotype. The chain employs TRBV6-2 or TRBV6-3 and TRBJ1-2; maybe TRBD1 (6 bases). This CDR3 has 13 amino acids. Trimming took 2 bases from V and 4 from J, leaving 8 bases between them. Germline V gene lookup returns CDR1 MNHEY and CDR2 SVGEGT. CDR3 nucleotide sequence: TGTGCCAGCAGTTACGGGGACATCTATGGCTACACCTTC. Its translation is CASSYGDIYGYTF.

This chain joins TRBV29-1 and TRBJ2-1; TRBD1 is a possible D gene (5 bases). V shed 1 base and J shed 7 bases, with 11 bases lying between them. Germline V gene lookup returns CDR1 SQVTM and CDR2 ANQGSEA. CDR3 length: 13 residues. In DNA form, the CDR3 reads TGCAGCGTTGAAGGGCAGGGTGGGAATGAGCAGTTCTTC. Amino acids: CSVEGQGGNEQFF.

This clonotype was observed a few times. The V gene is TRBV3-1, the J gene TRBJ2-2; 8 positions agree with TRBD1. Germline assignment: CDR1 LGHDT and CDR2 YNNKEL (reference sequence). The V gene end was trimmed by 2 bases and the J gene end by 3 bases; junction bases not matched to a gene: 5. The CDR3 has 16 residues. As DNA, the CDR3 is TGTGCCAGCAGCCAACCGACAGGGGCGTACACCGGGGAGCTGTTTTTT. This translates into CASSQPTGAYTGELFF.

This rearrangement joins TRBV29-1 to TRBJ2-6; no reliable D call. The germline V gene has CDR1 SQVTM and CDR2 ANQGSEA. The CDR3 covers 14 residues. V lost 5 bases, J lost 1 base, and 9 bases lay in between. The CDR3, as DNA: TGCAGCGTTACTTTGGGATCTGGGGCCAACGTCCTGACTTTC. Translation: CSVTLGSGANVLTF.

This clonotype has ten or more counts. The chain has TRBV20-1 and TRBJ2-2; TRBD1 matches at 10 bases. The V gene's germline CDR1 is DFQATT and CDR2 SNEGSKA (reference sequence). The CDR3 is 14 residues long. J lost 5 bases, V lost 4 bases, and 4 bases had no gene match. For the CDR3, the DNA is TGCAGTGCTAAGCCGGGACAGGGGACCGGGGAGCTGTTTTTT. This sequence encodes CSAKPGQGTGELFF.

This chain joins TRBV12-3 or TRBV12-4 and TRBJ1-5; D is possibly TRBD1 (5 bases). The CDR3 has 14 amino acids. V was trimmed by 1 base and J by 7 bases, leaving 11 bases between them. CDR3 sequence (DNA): TGTGCCAGCAGTTTAGAAGGGGTTAAGCAGCCCCAGCATTTT. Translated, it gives CASSLEGVKQPQHF.

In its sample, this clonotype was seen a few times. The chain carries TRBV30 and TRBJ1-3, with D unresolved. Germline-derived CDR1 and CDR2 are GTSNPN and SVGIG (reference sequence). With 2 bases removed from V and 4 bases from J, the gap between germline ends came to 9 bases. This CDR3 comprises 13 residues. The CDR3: CAWSTGVGNTIYF. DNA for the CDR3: TGTGCCTGGAGTACTGGTGTCGGAAACACCATATATTTT.

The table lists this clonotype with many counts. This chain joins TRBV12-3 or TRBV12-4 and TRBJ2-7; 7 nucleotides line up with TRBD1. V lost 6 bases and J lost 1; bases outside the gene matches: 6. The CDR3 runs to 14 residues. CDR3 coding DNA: TGTGCCAGCAGAGGGACAGCCGGATCCTACGAGCAGTACTTC. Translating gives CASRGTAGSYEQYF.

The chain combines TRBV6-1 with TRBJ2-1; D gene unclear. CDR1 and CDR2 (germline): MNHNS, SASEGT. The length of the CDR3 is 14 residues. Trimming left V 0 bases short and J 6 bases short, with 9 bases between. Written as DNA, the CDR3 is TGTGCCAGCAGTGAAGCGGGGTTTGGCAATGAGCAGTTCTTC. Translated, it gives CASSEAGFGNEQFF.

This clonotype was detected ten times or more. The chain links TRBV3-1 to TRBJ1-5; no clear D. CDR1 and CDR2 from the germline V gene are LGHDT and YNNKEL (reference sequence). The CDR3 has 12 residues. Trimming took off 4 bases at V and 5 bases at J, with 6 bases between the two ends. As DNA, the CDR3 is TGTGCCAGCAGCCGCGGGGATCAGCCCCAGCATTTT. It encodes CASSRGDQPQHF.

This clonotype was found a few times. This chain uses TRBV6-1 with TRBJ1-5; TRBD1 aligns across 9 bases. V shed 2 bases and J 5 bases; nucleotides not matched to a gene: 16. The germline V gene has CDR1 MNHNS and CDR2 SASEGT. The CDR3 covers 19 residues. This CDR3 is CASSEIGTLTGGRDQPQHF. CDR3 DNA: TGTGCCAGCAGTGAAATTGGGACATTAACAGGGGGCAGGGATCAGCCCCAGCATTTT.

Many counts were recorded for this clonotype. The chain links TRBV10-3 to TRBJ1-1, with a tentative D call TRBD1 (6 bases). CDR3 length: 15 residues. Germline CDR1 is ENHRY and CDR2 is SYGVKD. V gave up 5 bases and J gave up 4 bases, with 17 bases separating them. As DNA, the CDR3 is TGTGCCATCAGTCCGAGACAGGAGGGGGGCACTGAAGCTTTCTTT. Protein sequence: CAISPRQEGGTEAFF.

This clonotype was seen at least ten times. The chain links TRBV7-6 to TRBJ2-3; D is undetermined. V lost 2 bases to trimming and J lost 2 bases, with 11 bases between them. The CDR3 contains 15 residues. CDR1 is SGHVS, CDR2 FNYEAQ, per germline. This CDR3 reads CASSLRVLDTDTQYF. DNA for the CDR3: TGTGCCAGCAGCTTACGGGTCCTTGACACAGATACGCAGTATTTT. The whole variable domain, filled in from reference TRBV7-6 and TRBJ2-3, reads GAGVSQSPRYKVTKRGQDVALRCDPISGHVSLYWYRQALGQGPEFLTYFNYEAQQDKSGLPNDRFSAERPEGSISTLTIQRTEQRDSAMYRCASSLRVLDTDTQYFGPGTRLTVL.

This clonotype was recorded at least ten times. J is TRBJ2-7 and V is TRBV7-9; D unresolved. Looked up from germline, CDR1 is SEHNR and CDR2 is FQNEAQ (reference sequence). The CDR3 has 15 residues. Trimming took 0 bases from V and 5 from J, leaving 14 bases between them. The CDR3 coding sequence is TGTGCCAGCAGCTTAGCGGCAGTCGGCGTCCACGAGCAGTACTTC. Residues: CASSLAAVGVHEQYF.

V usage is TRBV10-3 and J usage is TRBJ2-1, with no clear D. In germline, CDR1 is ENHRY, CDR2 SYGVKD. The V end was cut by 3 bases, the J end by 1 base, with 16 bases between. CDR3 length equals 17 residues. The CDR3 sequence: CAISDITSLLSYNEQFF. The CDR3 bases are TGTGCCATCAGTGATATCACCTCACTATTGTCCTACAATGAGCAGTTCTTC.